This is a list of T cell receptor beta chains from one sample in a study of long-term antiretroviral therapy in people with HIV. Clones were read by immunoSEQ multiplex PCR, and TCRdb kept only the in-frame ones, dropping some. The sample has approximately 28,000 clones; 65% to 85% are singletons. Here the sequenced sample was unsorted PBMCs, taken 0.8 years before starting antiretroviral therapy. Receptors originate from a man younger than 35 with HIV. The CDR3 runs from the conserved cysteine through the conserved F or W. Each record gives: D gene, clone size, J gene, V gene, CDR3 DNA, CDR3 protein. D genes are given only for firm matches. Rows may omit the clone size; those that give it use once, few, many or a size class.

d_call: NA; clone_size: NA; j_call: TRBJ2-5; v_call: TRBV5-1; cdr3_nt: TGCGCCAGCAGCATACAGGGACGGGAGACCCAGTACTTC; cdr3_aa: CASSIQGRETQYF
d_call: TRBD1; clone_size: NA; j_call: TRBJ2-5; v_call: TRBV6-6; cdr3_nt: TGTGCCAGCAGTGGGGACAGGGTAGAGACCCAGTACTTC; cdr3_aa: CASSGDRVETQYF
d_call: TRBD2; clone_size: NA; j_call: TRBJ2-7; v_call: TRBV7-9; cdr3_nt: TGTGCCAGCAGCTTAGTGCCAGGGGCGGGAGGGCAGTACTTC; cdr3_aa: CASSLVPGAGGQYF
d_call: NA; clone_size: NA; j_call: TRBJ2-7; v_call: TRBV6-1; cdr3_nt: TGTGCCAGCAGCCTACTGACCTACGAGCAGTACTTC; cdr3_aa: CASSLLTYEQYF
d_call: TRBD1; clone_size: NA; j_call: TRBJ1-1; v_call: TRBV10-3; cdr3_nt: TGTGCCATCCGGACAGGGGATAGCGCGGGCACTGAAGCTTTCTTT; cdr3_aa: CAIRTGDSAGTEAFF
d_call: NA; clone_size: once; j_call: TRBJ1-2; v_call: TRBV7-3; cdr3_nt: TGTGCCAGCAGCTTAGCAGGGCGTAATGGCTACACCTTC; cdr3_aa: CASSLAGRNGYTF
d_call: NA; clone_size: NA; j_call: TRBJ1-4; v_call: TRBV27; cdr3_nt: TGTGCCAGCAGTTTATCGATAGGAGGGATAGATGAAAAACTGTTTTTT; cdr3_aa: CASSLSIGGIDEKLFF
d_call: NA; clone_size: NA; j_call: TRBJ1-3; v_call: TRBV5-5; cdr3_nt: TGTGCCAGCAGCCCGGGACGGGACTTCTCTGGAAACACCATATATTTT; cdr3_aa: CASSPGRDFSGNTIYF
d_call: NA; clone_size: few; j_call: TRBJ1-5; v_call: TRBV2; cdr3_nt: TGTGCCAGCCAGTCGGGGGGTGGCAATCAGCCCCAGCATTTT; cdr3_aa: CASQSGGGNQPQHF
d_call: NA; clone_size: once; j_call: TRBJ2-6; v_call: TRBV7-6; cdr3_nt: TGTGCCAGCAGCTTAGCTCCGCAGGGAGCCTTCTCTGGGGCCAACGTCCTGACTTTC; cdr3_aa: CASSLAPQGAFSGANVLTF
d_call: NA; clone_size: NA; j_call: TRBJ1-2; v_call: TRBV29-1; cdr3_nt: TGCAGCGTCCGCTTTGACATCTATGGCTACACCTTC; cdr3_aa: CSVRFDIYGYTF
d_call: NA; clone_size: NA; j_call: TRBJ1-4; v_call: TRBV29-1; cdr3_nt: TGCAGCGTTGAGCTCGGGGTTGGGAGTGAAAAACTGTTTTTT; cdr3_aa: CSVELGVGSEKLFF
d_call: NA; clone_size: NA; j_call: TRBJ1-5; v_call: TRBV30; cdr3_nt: TGTGCCTGGAGTGTAACCGCCGGGCTTTATAGCAATCAGCCCCAGCATTTT; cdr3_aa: CAWSVTAGLYSNQPQHF
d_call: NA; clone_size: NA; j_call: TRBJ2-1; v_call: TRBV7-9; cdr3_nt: TGTGCCAGCAGCTTACAGAACCGTGAGCAGTTCTTC; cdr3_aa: CASSLQNREQFF
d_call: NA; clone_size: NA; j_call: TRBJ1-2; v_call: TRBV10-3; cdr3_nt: TGTGCCATCAGTGAATTAAGGGGAAACTATGGCTACACCTTC; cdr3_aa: CAISELRGNYGYTF
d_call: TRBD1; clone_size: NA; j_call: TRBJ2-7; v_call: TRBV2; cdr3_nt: TGTGCCAGCAGGACCGGGACAGGGTCGGTAGAGCAGTACTTC; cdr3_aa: CASRTGTGSVEQYF
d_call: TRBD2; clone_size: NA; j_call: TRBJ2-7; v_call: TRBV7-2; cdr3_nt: TGTGCCAGCAGCCGTTTCCCGGGACTAGCCTACGAGCAGTACTTC; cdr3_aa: CASSRFPGLAYEQYF
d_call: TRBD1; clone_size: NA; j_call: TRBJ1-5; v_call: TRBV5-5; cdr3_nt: TGTGCCAGCAGCTTCGCGCCGACAGGGGGCAATCAGCCCCAGCATTTT; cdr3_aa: CASSFAPTGGNQPQHF
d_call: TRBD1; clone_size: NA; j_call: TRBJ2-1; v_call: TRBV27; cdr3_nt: TGTGCCAGCAGTTTAGGACGGGACAGGCGTTACAATGAGCAGTTCTTC; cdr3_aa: CASSLGRDRRYNEQFF
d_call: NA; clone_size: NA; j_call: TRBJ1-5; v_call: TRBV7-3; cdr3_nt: TGTGCCAGCAGCTGGCAGGGAGGTCGCAATCAGCCCCAGCATTTT; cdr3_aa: CASSWQGGRNQPQHF
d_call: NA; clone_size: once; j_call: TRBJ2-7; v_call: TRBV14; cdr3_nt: TGTGCCAGCAGCCAAGTTCAGGGAGTCGCCTACGAGCAGTACTTC; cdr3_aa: CASSQVQGVAYEQYF
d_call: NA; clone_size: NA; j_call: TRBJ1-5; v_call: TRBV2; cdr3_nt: TGTGCCAGCAAACCCGAGAATCAGCCCCAGCATTTT; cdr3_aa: CASKPENQPQHF
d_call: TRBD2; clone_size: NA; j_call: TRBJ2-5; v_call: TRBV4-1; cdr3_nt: TGCGCCAGCAGCCAAAGGGTAGCGGGGGGTCAAGAGACCCAGTACTTC; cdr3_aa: CASSQRVAGGQETQYF
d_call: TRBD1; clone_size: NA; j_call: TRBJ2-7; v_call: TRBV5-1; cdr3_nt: TGCGCCAGCAGCTTGACCGGGACAGGCATCTCCTACGAGCAGTACTTC; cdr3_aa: CASSLTGTGISYEQYF
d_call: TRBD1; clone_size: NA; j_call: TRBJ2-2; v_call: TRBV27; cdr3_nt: TGTGCCAGCAGATGGACAGGGGGCACCGGGGAGCTGTTTTTT; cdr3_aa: CASRWTGGTGELFF